These 17 T cell receptor beta chains came from one sample sequenced in a study of T cell repertoires in cytomegalovirus infection. TCRdb reprocessed the reads with MiXCR, giving one entry per CDR3 protein. This table holds about 260,000 distinct CDR3 sequences, about 13% found once. The material sequenced was PBMCs. The receptors derive from a human donor in good health (CMV status not recorded). Some clones in this sample may be carry-over from other donors' samples.

The CDR3 DNA is TGTGCCAGCAGTCACCTAAGTATGAACACTGAAGCTTTCTTT. This codes for CASSHLSMNTEAFF. The chain couples TRBV6-6 to TRBJ1-1, with unresolved D. This CDR3 contains 14 residues. Germline loops: CDR1 MNHNY, CDR2 SVGAGI (reference sequence). Trimming left V 5 bases short and J 0 bases short, with 10 bases between.

This clonotype was observed at least ten times. This chain uses TRBV19 with TRBJ2-2; maybe TRBD2 (6 bases). Per germline, CDR1 LNHDA and CDR2 SQIVND (reference sequence). Trimming left V 5 bases short and J 6 bases short, with 10 bases between. There are 13 residues in the CDR3. CDR3 coding DNA: TGTGCCAGTAGTCTCGGGACTCCCGGGGAGCTGTTTTTT. Protein product: CASSLGTPGELFF.

This chain uses TRBV29-1 with TRBJ2-7, with no clear D. The CDR3 is 13 residues long. V was clipped by 2 bases and J by 7 bases, with 15 bases between them. Germline CDR1 reads SQVTM; CDR2 reads ANQGSEA. For the CDR3, the DNA is TGCAGCGTTGAAATTGCGGCAGGTCGGGAGCAGTACTTC. It yields the protein CSVEIAAGREQYF.

The genes are TRBV20-1 and TRBJ2-1, with D possibly being TRBD2 (5 bases). Germline V gives CDR1 DFQATT, CDR2 SNEGSKA (reference sequence). The CDR3 totals 12 residues. The V end was cut by 2 bases, the J end by 8 bases, with 10 bases between. CDR3 loop: CSARLAIYEQFF. CDR3 DNA: TGCAGTGCTAGACTAGCCATCTATGAGCAGTTCTTC.

This clonotype has ten or more counts. The V call is TRBV11-2, the J call TRBJ2-5, with 12 positions matching TRBD1. With 4 bases clipped from V and 5 bases from J, the junction kept 5 bases outside the gene matches. CDR1 is SGHAT, CDR2 FQNNGV, per germline. This CDR3 spans 15 amino acids. The CDR3 nucleotides read TGTGCCAGCAGCTGGGGACAGGGGGCAGGGGAGACCCAGTACTTC. Residues: CASSWGQGAGETQYF.

This clonotype came up many times. The genes are TRBV24-1 and TRBJ2-3, with 10 nucleotides matching TRBD1. V was pared by 4 bases and J by 2 bases, with 8 bases of the junction left unmatched. The germline V gene has CDR1 KGHDR and CDR2 SFDVKD. The CDR3 extends over 17 amino acids. This chain's CDR3 is CATSDPGQGDTTDTQYF. In DNA form, the CDR3 reads TGTGCCACCAGTGACCCTGGACAGGGGGATACCACAGATACGCAGTATTTT.

This rearrangement joins TRBV28 to TRBJ2-1; 11 bases agree with TRBD2. V trimming: 6 bases; J trimming: 5 bases; junction bases outside the gene matches: 9. CDR1 and CDR2 (germline): MDHEN, SYDVKM. The CDR3 sequence is 16 residues long. CDR3 sequence (DNA): TGTGCCAGCAGCCCTGCCGGGACTAGCGGAAACAATGAGCAGTTCTTC. It specifies CASSPAGTSGNNEQFF.

This clonotype was seen a single time. The chain employs TRBV4-2 and TRBJ2-3; D perhaps matches TRBD2 (7 bases). The CDR3 totals 14 residues. Between the trimmed V and J ends, which lost 6 bases and 4 bases, there was a span of 14 bases. Germline lookup yields CDR1 LGHNA and CDR2 YNFKEQ. The CDR3 DNA reads as TGTGCCAGCAGTCCACAGGGAGGGTCAGATACGCAGTATTTT. Translating gives CASSPQGGSDTQYF.

This clonotype was recorded many times. The chain recombines TRBV7-2 with TRBJ1-4; TRBD1 is a possible D gene (6 bases). Germline-derived CDR1 and CDR2 are SGHTA and FQGNSA. Between the trimmed V and J ends, which lost 5 bases and 0 bases, there was a span of 10 bases. The CDR3 runs 15 residues. DNA for the CDR3: TGTGCCAGCAGCCCAGGGGATGCAACTAATGAAAAACTGTTTTTT. Protein product: CASSPGDATNEKLFF.

This clonotype was picked up many times. This chain uses TRBV20-1 with TRBJ2-3; TRBD2 agrees at 10 bases. The CDR3 has 17 amino acids. The V segment lost 0 bases and the J segment 2 bases; nucleotides outside the gene matches: 8. The germline V gene encodes CDR1 DFQATT and CDR2 SNEGSKA (reference sequence). The CDR3, as DNA: TGCAGTGCTAGAGATCGGGAGCGGGGGGGGGCCACAGATACGCAGTATTTT. This codes for CSARDRERGGATDTQYF.

This chain uses TRBV19 with TRBJ2-1, with D tentatively TRBD1 or TRBD2 (5 bases each). There are 15 residues in the CDR3. Looked up from germline, CDR1 is LNHDA and CDR2 is SQIVND (reference sequence). Between the trimmed V and J ends, which lost 3 bases and 2 bases, there was a span of 11 bases. As DNA, the CDR3 is TGTGCCAGTAGTATGGGCAGGGACCCCTACAATGAGCAGTTCTTC. Protein sequence: CASSMGRDPYNEQFF.

This clonotype was seen more than once but under ten times. V usage is TRBV28 and J usage is TRBJ2-2; D is perhaps TRBD2 (6 bases). The CDR3 covers 15 residues. V was clipped by 6 bases and J by 1 base, with 12 bases between them. Germline V lookup: CDR1 MDHEN, CDR2 SYDVKM. The CDR3 nucleotides read TGTGCCAGCAGCCAGGAGCGGGTGAACACCGGGGAGCTGTTTTTT. This translates into CASSQERVNTGELFF. Full variable domain (rest looked up from reference TRBV28 and TRBJ2-2): DVKVTQSSRYLVKRTGEKVFLECVQDMDHENMFWYRQDPGLGLRLIYFSYDVKMKEKGDIPEGYSVSREKKERFSLILESASTNQTSMYLCASSQERVNTGELFFGEGSRLTVL.

V usage is TRBV11-2 and J usage is TRBJ1-2, with D tentatively TRBD1 (6 bases). CDR1 SGHAT and CDR2 FQNNGV come from the germline V gene. The CDR3 is 14 amino acids. V gave up 5 bases and J gave up 4 bases, with 14 bases separating them. The CDR3, as DNA: TGTGCCAGCAGCGTCCGGGACACGAGCTATGGCTACACCTTC. Translating it yields CASSVRDTSYGYTF. Full variable domain (missing parts from reference TRBV11-2 and TRBJ1-2): EAGVAQSPRYKIIEKRQSVAFWCNPISGHATLYWYQQILGQGPKLLIQFQNNGVVDDSQLPKDRFSAERLKGVDSTLKIQPAKLEDSAVYLCASSVRDTSYGYTFGSGTRLTVV.

This clonotype occurred many times. The J gene is TRBJ2-7, the V gene TRBV7-9; D unresolved. V gave up 3 bases and J gave up 6 bases, with 9 bases separating them. The CDR3 covers 12 residues. Germline loops: CDR1 SEHNR, CDR2 FQNEAQ (reference sequence). The DNA of the CDR3 is TGTGCCAGCAGCTTCGCAGTGCGCGAGCAGTACTTC. Protein product: CASSFAVREQYF.

The table lists this clonotype with a few counts. The chain joins TRBV5-1 to TRBJ2-1; 8 positions agree with TRBD2. The V gene's germline CDR1 is SGHRS and CDR2 YFSETQ. The CDR3 covers 16 residues. J lost 3 bases, V lost 4 bases, and 9 bases had no gene match. The CDR3 region is CASSPSAGGNYNEQFF. The CDR3 DNA sequence: TGCGCCAGCAGCCCCTCGGCGGGGGGAAACTACAATGAGCAGTTCTTC.

This clonotype was found many times. The chain uses TRBV20-1 and TRBJ1-4; the D is unclear. This CDR3 spans 15 amino acids. The germline V gene has CDR1 DFQATT and CDR2 SNEGSKA (reference sequence). Trimming removed 1 base at V and 7 bases at J, with 16 bases between. CDR3 loop: CSARVSRQAFEKLFF. CDR3 DNA sequence: TGCAGTGCTAGAGTCTCTCGGCAAGCCTTTGAAAAACTGTTTTTT.

In its sample, this clonotype was seen a few times. V usage is TRBV29-1 and J usage is TRBJ1-2; D perhaps matches TRBD1 (6 bases). Trimming removed 0 bases from V and 6 bases from J, with 11 bases in between. The CDR3 length is 13 residues. The V gene's germline CDR1 is SQVTM and CDR2 ANQGSEA. This CDR3 is CSVEERGQHGYTF. The CDR3 DNA follows: TGCAGCGTTGAAGAACGGGGGCAACATGGCTACACCTTC.